A single T cell receptor (beta chain) is shown here with its context. Its antigen is unknown. V was trimmed by 1 base and J by 1 base, leaving 8 bases between them. Germline-derived CDR1 and CDR2 are SGHNT and YYREEE (reference sequence). CDR3 length: 14 amino acids. The data derive from a study of tumour-infiltrating T cells in Burkitt lymphoma. As for the study in general: Patients covered every epidemiological subtype of Burkitt lymphoma. Repertoire clonality predicted overall and progression-free survival.

Study conclusions and caveats: Many Burkitt lymphoma patients shared several public clonotypes.

The protocol was immunoSEQ multiplex PCR, while the TCRdb copy is restricted to in-frame clones and leaves out a portion. The sample has roughly 4,200 clones, around 15% seen once. The TCR was taken from a human donor with Burkitt lymphoma. Sequenced input: tumor tissue. The chain is built from TRBV5-4 and TRBJ2-5; D unclear. This CDR3 is CASSLFGPQETQYF. CDR3 in DNA: TGTGCCAGCAGCTTGTTCGGGCCCCAAGAGACCCAGTACTTC.